A selection of T cell receptor beta chains follows, all from one sample in a study of blood T cell repertoires in COVID-19. Measured with immunoSEQ multiplex PCR; TCRdb has only the in-frame clones, and not every one. The sample holds about 250,000 clones, about 87% seen once. Sequenced input: PBMCs or T cells enriched from blood (not recorded which). Every receptor here comes from a woman in her 50s who had recovered from COVID-19. Both conserved end residues are part of each CDR3. Each record gives: V gene, clone size, D gene, J gene, CDR3 protein, CDR3 DNA. The D gene is left open where the match is weak. For some rows the clone size is stated as once, few or many, or as a class when expanded; others skip it.

>TRBV2|few|TRBD1|TRBJ1-6
CASSELGQGDGSPLHF
TGTGCCAGCAGTGAATTGGGACAGGGCGATGGTTCACCCCTCCACTTT
>TRBV4-2|NA|TRBD1|TRBJ2-7
CASSQAGGQGGYEQYF
TGTGCCAGCAGCCAAGCAGGGGGACAGGGAGGCTACGAGCAGTACTTC
>TRBV7-8|NA|NA|TRBJ1-4
CASSPYGQTTNEKLFF
TGTGCCAGCAGCCCTTACGGACAGACAACTAATGAAAAACTGTTTTTT
>TRBV27|NA|NA|TRBJ1-6
CASSFESSYNSPLHF
TGTGCCAGCAGTTTCGAGAGCTCCTATAATTCACCCCTCCACTTT
>TRBV28|NA|NA|TRBJ1-2
CASTTRVDYGYTF
TGTGCCAGCACCACCCGGGTAGACTATGGCTACACCTTC
>TRBV12-3/TRBV12-4|NA|NA|TRBJ2-7
CASSFGQRYEQYF
TGTGCCAGCAGTTTTGGACAGAGGTACGAGCAGTACTTC
>TRBV12-3/TRBV12-4|NA|NA|TRBJ1-1
CASRPTGGVEAFF
TGTGCCAGCAGGCCGACGGGCGGGGTCGAAGCTTTCTTT
>TRBV28|NA|NA|TRBJ1-2
CASSSYRVGYTF
TGTGCCAGCAGTTCTTACCGGGTTGGCTACACCTTC
>TRBV7-9|NA|NA|TRBJ2-7
CASSLEASQVAEQYF
TGTGCCAGCAGCTTAGAGGCTAGCCAGGTCGCCGAGCAGTACTTC
>TRBV4-3|NA|TRBD1|TRBJ1-2
CASSQGQGTGYTF
TGCGCCAGCAGCCAAGGACAGGGGACTGGCTACACCTTC
>TRBV3-1/TRBV3-2|NA|NA|TRBJ1-2
CASSPSQQGDYGYTF
TGTGCCAGCAGCCCATCCCAACAGGGTGACTATGGCTACACCTTC
>TRBV12-1|NA|NA|TRBJ1-1
CASSPDREDTEAFF
TGTGCCAGCAGCCCAGACAGGGAAGACACTGAAGCTTTCTTT
>TRBV6-5|once|TRBD1|TRBJ1-4
CASRGQGENEKLFF
TGTGCCAGCAGAGGACAGGGAGAGAATGAAAAACTGTTTTTT
>TRBV28|NA|NA|TRBJ2-2
CASLPLQGGTGTGELFF
TGTGCCAGCCTCCCTCTCCAGGGCGGGACGGGTACCGGGGAGCTGTTTTTT
>TRBV5-8|NA|NA|TRBJ2-2
CASSLFLSTMGELFF
TGTGCCAGCAGCTTGTTCCTCAGTACCATGGGGGAGCTGTTTTTT
>TRBV24-1|NA|TRBD1|TRBJ2-2
CATSDRPEDRGEYTGELFF
TGTGCCACCAGTGATCGGCCAGAGGACAGGGGGGAGTACACCGGGGAGCTGTTTTTT
>TRBV19|NA|TRBD1|TRBJ1-2
CASTKQGYLYGYTF
TGTGCCAGTACCAAACAGGGGTATCTCTACGGCTACACCTTC
>TRBV5-1|once|TRBD2|TRBJ2-4
CASSLSFFSGSSYVKNIQYF
TGCGCCAGCAGCTTGTCATTCTTTAGCGGGAGTTCTTACGTCAAAAACATTCAGTACTTC
>TRBV6-5|NA|NA|TRBJ1-2
CASSYQQGDGYTF
TGTGCCAGCAGTTACCAACAGGGTGATGGCTACACCTTC
>TRBV7-9|NA|TRBD1|TRBJ1-6
CASTPGQGVSPLHF
TGTGCCAGCACCCCTGGGCAGGGGGTTTCACCCCTCCACTTT
>TRBV18|NA|NA|TRBJ1-5
CASSPSGAGQPQHF
TGTGCCAGCTCACCATCTGGAGCCGGTCAGCCCCAGCATTTT
>TRBV7-3|NA|NA|TRBJ1-1
CASSFGGRTEAFF
TGTGCCAGCAGCTTTGGGGGGAGGACTGAAGCTTTCTTT
>TRBV5-1|NA|NA|TRBJ1-1
CASSLEPNTEAFF
TGCGCCAGCAGCTTGGAGCCGAACACTGAAGCTTTCTTT
>TRBV6-5|NA|TRBD2|TRBJ2-7
CASRPGLVHRVEQYF
TGTGCCAGCAGGCCCGGACTAGTCCACCGGGTGGAGCAGTACTTC
>TRBV3-1/TRBV3-2|NA|TRBD2|TRBJ2-1
CASSQEGTSGRRSFF
TGTGCCAGCAGCCAAGAAGGGACTAGCGGGAGGCGGTCGTTCTTC
>TRBV2|NA|NA|TRBJ1-5
CASSGGTASGQPQHF
TGTGCCAGCAGTGGAGGCACGGCGTCGGGTCAGCCCCAGCATTTT
>TRBV4-1|NA|NA|TRBJ2-2
CASSQAPGLAVANTGELFF
TGCGCCAGCAGCCAGGCCCCGGGACTCGCAGTCGCGAACACCGGGGAGCTGTTTTTT
>TRBV27|NA|NA|TRBJ2-3
CASSTPRAVKSTDTQYF
TGTGCCAGCAGTACGCCGCGAGCGGTAAAGTCCACAGATACGCAGTATTTT
>TRBV4-2|NA|NA|TRBJ2-3
CASSQGGTTDTQYF
TGTGCCAGCAGCCAAGGAGGAACCACAGATACGCAGTATTTT
>TRBV7-9|few|TRBD1|TRBJ2-7
CASSLSGQVTYEQYF
TGTGCCAGCAGCTTATCGGGACAGGTTACCTACGAGCAGTACTTC
>TRBV5-1|NA|TRBD1|TRBJ2-1
CASSLEVRTGLNNEQFF
TGCGCCAGCAGCTTGGAGGTCCGGACAGGCTTAAACAATGAGCAGTTCTTC
>TRBV5-1|once|NA|TRBJ1-1
CASSEPGPGEAFF
TGCGCCAGCAGCGAGCCGGGTCCGGGGGAAGCTTTCTTT
>TRBV6-5|NA|NA|TRBJ1-1
CASSRNSQGNTEAFF
TGTGCCAGCAGCCGTAACTCACAGGGGAACACTGAAGCTTTCTTT
>TRBV18|NA|TRBD1|TRBJ2-2
CASSPSRQGDTGELFF
TGTGCCAGCTCACCAAGTCGACAGGGAGACACCGGGGAGCTGTTTTTT
>TRBV5-1|NA|TRBD2|TRBJ2-5
CASSPGLAGGTQYF
TGCGCCAGCAGCCCGGGACTAGCCGGTGGGACCCAGTACTTC
>TRBV7-3|NA|NA|TRBJ2-5
CASSTGPQETQYF
TGTGCCAGCAGTACAGGGCCCCAAGAGACCCAGTACTTC
>TRBV6-4|NA|NA|TRBJ2-2
CASSVRAPGELFF
TGTGCCAGCAGTGTCAGGGCGCCCGGGGAGCTGTTTTTT
>TRBV3-1/TRBV3-2|NA|TRBD1|TRBJ1-4
CASSQRDSEKLFF
TGTGCCAGCAGCCAAAGGGACAGCGAAAAACTGTTTTTT